This T cell receptor beta chain came from a study of T cell responses to AZD1222 COVID-19 vaccine. Study outcomes and limitations: Spike-wide coverage was observed for vaccine-associated CD4 TCRs, with dominant responses at 160-218 and 743-854.

Comment on this clone: The antigen remains undetermined.

The protocol was immunoSEQ multiplex PCR, while the TCRdb copy is restricted to in-frame clones and leaves out a portion. The sample has about 110,000 clones, around 90% seen once. The CDR3 consists of 16 residues. Germline V gene lookup returns CDR1 LNHDA and CDR2 SQIVND (reference sequence). V lost 1 base to trimming and J lost 4 bases; unmatched junction nucleotides: 5. Sequenced here: peripheral blood, sampled on day 0 of MenACWY control vaccination. This chain uses TRBV19 with TRBJ2-1; 9 bases line up with TRBD1. This clonotype was sampled from an adult in good health. The CDR3 nucleotides are TGTGCCAGTAGTATAGGGGGACAGGGCCCATACAATGAGCAGTTCTTC. Protein product: CASSIGGQGPYNEQFF.